Following are 20 T cell receptor beta chains from one sample sequenced in a study of blood T cells in healthy people across ages. A second roughly 7 to 11 cycle PCR used barcoded and J-beta primers. TCRdb itself ran the 5' RACE reads through MiXCR, one entry per CDR3 protein. The table shows some 790,000 distinct CDR3 sequences, with more than 25% occurring only once. Specimen: blood. All receptors come from an elderly woman in good health.

There are many counts of this clonotype. V is TRBV7-9 and J is TRBJ2-1; 7 nucleotides line up with TRBD2. The CDR3 runs 15 residues. The V and J ends lost 5 bases and 6 bases, in that order; junction bases with no gene match: 10. The V gene's germline CDR1 is SEHNR and CDR2 FQNEAQ (reference sequence). CDR3 residues: CASSAAVAGSNEQFF. For the CDR3, the DNA is TGTGCCAGCAGCGCGGCGGTAGCGGGCTCCAATGAGCAGTTCTTC.

There are many counts of this clonotype. V gene TRBV12-3 or TRBV12-4 combines with J gene TRBJ2-3; tentatively, D is TRBD1 (6 bases). Trimming shortened V by 3 bases and J by 4 bases, and 11 bases separated the two germline ends. There are 14 residues in the CDR3. The CDR3, as DNA: TGTGCCAGCAGTTTTAGGGCAGGGGCAGATACGCAGTATTTT. Protein sequence: CASSFRAGADTQYF.

This chain connects TRBV15 to TRBJ2-1; D is ambiguous. Germline V gives CDR1 LNHNV, CDR2 YYDKDF (reference sequence). The CDR3 covers 15 residues. V lost 0 bases and J 4 bases, leaving 10 bases between the germline ends. The CDR3 sequence: CATSRDQVRYNEQFF. CDR3 nucleotide sequence: TGTGCCACCAGCAGAGATCAGGTTAGATACAATGAGCAGTTCTTC.

There are many counts of this clonotype. V and J are TRBV20-1 and TRBJ1-6; TRBD1 aligns across 8 bases. V lost 5 bases to trimming and J lost 4 bases; unmatched junction nucleotides: 7. Germline V gene data show CDR1 as DFQATT and CDR2 as SNEGSKA (reference sequence). This CDR3 contains 15 residues. CDR3 sequence (DNA): TGCAGTGCTCTACGGACAGGGAGTTATAATTCACCCCTCCACTTT. It is translated as CSALRTGSYNSPLHF.

With regard to this clonotype: This sequence may be a read error, since a much larger clone differs from it by one base. V and J are TRBV6-2 or TRBV6-3 and TRBJ2-5; D is perhaps TRBD2 (6 bases). The tail of the sequence fits TRBJ2-7 better, so the J call may be wrong. This CDR3 has 17 amino acids. The germline CDR1 and CDR2 sequences are MNHEY and SVGEGT. This chain's CDR3 is CASSYSNPGLGTYEQYF. CDR3 bases: TGTGCCAGCAGTTACTCGAACCCGGGACTGGGGACCTACGAGCAGTACTTC.

In its sample, this clonotype was seen a few times. One base away lies a much larger clone, so this may be a sequencing read error. In DNA form, the CDR3 reads TGCAATGCCATCCATCCCGCAACTAATGAAAAACTGTTTTTT. Residues: CNAIHPATNEKLFF. The J gene is TRBJ1-4, the V gene TRBV20-1, with D hard to call. This CDR3 contains 14 residues. CDR1 and CDR2 (germline): DFQATT, SNEGSKA (reference sequence).

This clonotype was detected ten times or more. This sequence joins TRBV24-1 and TRBJ2-5, with a weak D call TRBD1 (6 bases). Trimming stripped 7 bases from V and 4 bases from J, with 15 bases between. The CDR3 loop spans 14 amino acids. CDR1 and CDR2 from the germline V gene are KGHDR and SFDVKD. The chain's CDR3 is CATSRSGAGETQYF. The CDR3 DNA reads TGTGCCACCAGCCGGTCAGGGGCTGGAGAGACCCAGTACTTC.

This clonotype was seen ten or more times. V gene TRBV5-1 combines with J gene TRBJ2-1; 11 nucleotides line up with TRBD2. This CDR3 has 14 amino acids. Germline lookup yields CDR1 SGHRS and CDR2 YFSETQ. With 4 bases clipped from V and 6 bases from J, the junction kept 3 bases outside the gene matches. The CDR3 protein is CASSISGGANEQFF. The CDR3 DNA sequence: TGCGCCAGCAGCATTAGCGGGGGGGCCAATGAGCAGTTCTTC.

This clonotype was recorded many times. The gene calls are TRBV27 and TRBJ2-7; perhaps TRBD1 as D (6 bases). The CDR3 sequence is 13 residues long. V lost 8 bases and J 6 bases, leaving 17 bases between the germline ends. Germline assignment: CDR1 MNHEY and CDR2 SMNVEV (reference sequence). The chain's CDR3 is CASAPDRKGEQYF. CDR3 sequence (DNA): TGTGCCAGCGCGCCTGACAGGAAAGGCGAGCAGTACTTC.

This clonotype was detected a few times. This chain connects TRBV20-1 to TRBJ1-1; TRBD1 matches at 7 bases. Germline CDR1 DFQATT, CDR2 SNEGSKA (reference sequence). The J segment lost 1 base and the V segment lost 0 bases, leaving 5 bases of the junction unmatched. This CDR3 comprises 15 residues. The CDR3 bases are TGCAGTGCTAGAGATGATGAGGGGGCGAACACTGAAGCTTTCTTT. It codes for CSARDDEGANTEAFF.

This clonotype has a handful of counts. The rearrangement joins TRBV20-1 to TRBJ1-1, with unresolved D. Germline CDR1 reads DFQATT; CDR2 reads SNEGSKA (reference sequence). The CDR3 is 14 amino acids. V lost 0 bases to trimming and J lost 1 base, with 9 bases between them. The CDR3, as DNA: TGCAGTGCTAGAGATAAGTCCGCGAACACTGAAGCTTTCTTT. Translated: CSARDKSANTEAFF.

About this clonotype: Since a much larger clone is just one base distant, this may be a read error. The V gene is TRBV4-2, the J gene TRBJ1-2; D is perhaps TRBD1 (6 bases). CDR3 length: 16 residues. Germline CDR1 is LGHNA and CDR2 is YNFKEQ. The CDR3 here is CAGSQPRGASAYGYTF. The CDR3 DNA sequence: TGTGCCGGCAGCCAACCACGGGGGGCGTCCGCCTATGGCTACACCTTC.

This clonotype appeared a few times. The chain joins TRBV5-1 to TRBJ2-2; TRBD1 matches 9 bases. The CDR3 sequence is 15 residues long. V shed 4 bases and J 4 bases; nucleotides not matched to a gene: 5. CDR1 SGHRS and CDR2 YFSETQ come from the germline V gene. CDR3 sequence (DNA): TGCGCCAGCAGCCGGGACAGGGTCTCCACCGGGGAGCTGTTTTTT. Its protein product is CASSRDRVSTGELFF.

CDR3 protein: CSAFLVETQYF. Here the CDR3 DNA reads TGCAGTGCTTTTTTAGTGGAGACCCAGTACTTC. The chain has TRBV20-1 and TRBJ2-5; D uncertain. V was cut by 5 bases and J by 5 bases, with 9 bases left in between. Germline CDR1 DFQATT, CDR2 SNEGSKA (reference sequence). This CDR3 comprises 11 residues.

A note on this clonotype: A single base separates this from a much larger clone, so it may be a read error. The chain joins TRBV5-1 to TRBJ2-3; D not resolved. Looked up from germline, CDR1 is SGHRS and CDR2 is YFSETQ. There are 15 residues in the CDR3. The CDR3 sequence is CAGSPMDPRTDTQYF. The CDR3, as DNA: TGCGCCGGCAGCCCGATGGATCCACGCACAGATACGCAGTATTTT.

This clonotype was seen repeatedly, ten times or more. The rearrangement joins TRBV9 to TRBJ2-5; D perhaps matches TRBD1 (5 bases). The CDR3 consists of 14 residues. CDR1 is SGDLS and CDR2 is YYNGEE in the germline V gene. V was pared by 3 bases and J by 0 bases, with 9 bases between. CDR3 protein: CASSARVNQETQYF. DNA of the CDR3: TGTGCCAGCAGCGCCAGGGTTAACCAAGAGACCCAGTACTTC.

The chain carries TRBV30 and TRBJ1-2; 7 nucleotides agree with TRBD1. Germline loops: CDR1 GTSNPN, CDR2 SVGIG (reference sequence). The V gene end was trimmed by 0 bases and the J gene end by 4 bases; junction bases not matched to a gene: 5. This CDR3 contains 14 residues. The CDR3 loop is CAWSVAGGCYGYTF. CDR3 nucleotide sequence: TGTGCCTGGAGTGTAGCAGGGGGTTGCTATGGCTACACCTTC.

This clonotype was detected many times. The V call is TRBV7-2, the J call TRBJ2-3; 7 bases are shared with TRBD2. The CDR3 totals 17 residues. Germline V gene lookup returns CDR1 SGHTA and CDR2 FQGNSA. Trimming at V came to 1 base and at J to 2 bases, leaving 9 bases not matched to a gene. The CDR3 DNA is TGTGCCAGCAGCTTAGACTGGGTCGGGGGGTACACAGATACGCAGTATTTT. Its translation: CASSLDWVGGYTDTQYF.

This clonotype was observed many times. The rearrangement joins TRBV5-5 to TRBJ2-3; D uncertain. The CDR3 loop spans 14 amino acids. CDR1 and CDR2 from the germline V gene are SGHKS and YYEKEE (reference sequence). The germline V and J ends were trimmed by 0 bases and 2 bases, with 7 bases remaining between them. The CDR3 loop is CASSLVLATDTQYF. The DNA for the CDR3 is TGTGCCAGCAGCTTGGTTCTGGCCACAGATACGCAGTATTTT.

The chain joins TRBV20-1 to TRBJ2-3; D is possibly TRBD1 or TRBD2 (7 bases each). The V and J ends lost 6 bases and 5 bases respectively, with 15 bases between them. CDR3 size: 13 residues. Germline loops: CDR1 DFQATT, CDR2 SNEGSKA (reference sequence). CDR3 residues: CSAQGGAEDTQYF. Written as DNA, the CDR3 is TGCAGTGCCCAGGGGGGGGCGGAAGATACGCAGTATTTT.